This entry describes one TCR beta chain. With 0 bases clipped from V and 7 bases from J, the junction kept 5 bases outside the gene matches. The CDR3 spans 14 residues. Germline values: CDR1 SGHRS, CDR2 YFSETQ. Seattle's enrolled individuals joined amid active infection and were then monitored longitudinally. This sample was included in a study of blood T cell repertoires in COVID-19. About the study: Sources were T cells, B-cell-depleted T cells, or PBMCs; the material itself was cDNA or gDNA.

Measured with immunoSEQ multiplex PCR; TCRdb has only the in-frame clones, and not every one. The profile shows roughly 200,000 clones, roughly four fifths of them singletons. The receptor comes from a woman aged 40 to 49 with COVID-19, enrolled during active disease. Specimen: peripheral blood. The V call is TRBV5-1, the J call TRBJ1-1; 8 nucleotides match TRBD1. CDR3 DNA: TGCGCCAGCAGCTTGGAAACAGGGACAGGTGAAGCTTTCTTT. Protein product: CASSLETGTGEAFF.